These 7 T cell receptor beta chains were all obtained from the same sample, sequenced in a study of blood T cell repertoires in COVID-19. Here immunoSEQ multiplex PCR was the method, and the copy in TCRdb shows in-frame clones only, minus some. The repertoire has 410,000 or so clones, about 91% of them found once; the top ten carry around 1.5%. The source material was peripheral blood. These receptors all stem from a woman aged 40 to 50 with COVID-19, enrolled during active disease.

This clone has more than one count but fewer than ten. The chain employs TRBV11-2 and TRBJ1-3, with D hard to call. Trimming stripped 0 bases from V and 4 bases from J, with 4 bases between. Germline V CDR1 and CDR2: SGHAT, FQNNGV. CDR3 length: 13 residues. In DNA form, the CDR3 reads TGTGCCAGCAGCTTAGAAGCGGGAAACACCATATATTTT. Protein sequence: CASSLEAGNTIYF. The full variable domain, completed using reference TRBV11-2 and TRBJ1-3, is EAGVAQSPRYKIIEKRQSVAFWCNPISGHATLYWYQQILGQGPKLLIQFQNNGVVDDSQLPKDRFSAERLKGVDSTLKIQPAKLEDSAVYLCASSLEAGNTIYFGEGSWLTVV.

Here the CDR3 DNA reads TGTGCCAGTAGTGACTCAGGGACTTCCTTCACTGAAGCTTTCTTT. Amino acids: CASSDSGTSFTEAFF. The V call is TRBV19, the J call TRBJ1-1, with D perhaps matching TRBD1 (5 bases). The germline V and J ends were trimmed by 5 bases and 4 bases, with 17 bases remaining between them. The CDR3 sequence is 15 residues long. Germline V gene sequence: CDR1 LNHDA, CDR2 SQIVND (reference sequence).

The chain carries TRBV7-6 and TRBJ1-1; D is possibly TRBD1 (6 bases). The V end lost 6 bases, the J end lost 3 bases, and 14 bases lay between the germline ends. Germline CDR1 SGHVS, CDR2 FNYEAQ. The CDR3 is made up of 14 amino acids. CDR3 in DNA: TGTGCCAGCAGTACAGGGTCTGAGGACACTGAAGCTTTCTTT. Translation gives CASSTGSEDTEAFF.

This clone appeared once. This chain joins TRBV5-6 and TRBJ1-3, with no clear D. The ends were cut back, 1 base at V and 0 bases at J, with 5 bases in the middle. Germline assignment: CDR1 SGHDT and CDR2 YYEEEE. This CDR3 contains 14 residues. The CDR3, as DNA: TGTGCCAGCAGCTTGCGGGTCTCTGGAAACACCATATATTTT. This encodes CASSLRVSGNTIYF.

The V and J genes are TRBV19 and TRBJ2-1, with 8 bases fitting TRBD1. J lost 6 bases, V lost 7 bases, and 5 bases had no gene match. Germline-derived CDR1 and CDR2 are LNHDA and SQIVND (reference sequence). This CDR3 is 13 amino acids long. The CDR3 sequence: CASKSRGRNEQFF. CDR3 DNA: TGTGCCAGTAAGTCCAGGGGGCGCAATGAGCAGTTCTTC.

This sequence joins TRBV4-3 and TRBJ2-1, with 7 nucleotides matching TRBD2. Germline CDR1 and CDR2: LGHNA and YSLEER. The CDR3 totals 13 residues. J lost 6 bases, V lost 4 bases, and 3 bases had no gene match. The CDR3 DNA reads as TGCGCCAGCAGCCGGGACTACTTCAATGAGCAGTTCTTC. It is translated as CASSRDYFNEQFF.

The rearrangement links TRBV9 to TRBJ1-3, with D perhaps matching TRBD1 (5 bases). Trimming cost V 2 bases and J 2 bases, with 8 bases left between them. The germline V gene has CDR1 SGDLS and CDR2 YYNGEE. The CDR3 is 14 amino acids. The CDR3 is CASSVEGAGNTIYF. Written as DNA, the CDR3 is TGTGCCAGCAGCGTCGAAGGGGCTGGAAACACCATATATTTT.